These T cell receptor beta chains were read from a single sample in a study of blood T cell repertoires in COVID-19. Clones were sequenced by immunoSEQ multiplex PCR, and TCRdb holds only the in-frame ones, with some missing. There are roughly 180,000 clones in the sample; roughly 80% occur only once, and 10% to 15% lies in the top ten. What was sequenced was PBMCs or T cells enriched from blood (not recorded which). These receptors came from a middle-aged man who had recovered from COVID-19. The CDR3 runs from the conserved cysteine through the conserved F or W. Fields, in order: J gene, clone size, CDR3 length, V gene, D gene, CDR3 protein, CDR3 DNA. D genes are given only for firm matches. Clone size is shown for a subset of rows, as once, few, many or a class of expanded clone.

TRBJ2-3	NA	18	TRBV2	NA	CASSESLTPGAVTDTQYF	TGTGCCAGCAGTGAAAGCTTAACTCCCGGAGCCGTCACAGATACGCAGTATTTT
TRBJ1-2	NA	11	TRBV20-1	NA	CSAGDSYGYTF	TGCAGTGCCGGGGACTCCTATGGCTACACCTTC
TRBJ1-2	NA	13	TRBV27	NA	CATEGTDTDGYTF	TGTGCCACCGAGGGAACAGACACTGATGGCTACACCTTC
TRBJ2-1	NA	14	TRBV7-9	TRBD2	CASTERDFYNEQFF	TGTGCCAGCACCGAGCGGGACTTCTACAATGAGCAGTTCTTC
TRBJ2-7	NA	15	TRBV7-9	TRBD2	CASSLDSALPSGQYF	TGTGCCAGCAGCTTAGATAGTGCCCTACCTAGCGGGCAGTACTTC
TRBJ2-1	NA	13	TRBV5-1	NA	CASSFLVDNEQFF	TGCGCCAGCAGCTTCCTAGTTGACAATGAGCAGTTCTTC
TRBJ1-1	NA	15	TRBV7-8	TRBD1	CASSFGQGRGTEAFF	TGTGCCAGCAGCTTTGGACAGGGGAGAGGCACTGAAGCTTTCTTT
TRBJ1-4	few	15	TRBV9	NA	CASSARGVTNEKLFF	TGTGCCAGCAGCGCGCGGGGGGTCACTAATGAAAAACTGTTTTTT
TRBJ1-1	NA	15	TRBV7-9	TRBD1	CASSLGQGLNTEAFF	TGTGCCAGCAGCTTGGGACAGGGATTGAACACTGAAGCTTTCTTT
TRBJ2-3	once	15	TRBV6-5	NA	CASRQGLTSTDTQYF	TGTGCCAGCAGGCAGGGACTGACTAGCACAGATACGCAGTATTTT
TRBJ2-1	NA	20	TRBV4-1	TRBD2	CASSQRRLAGGPLFDDEQFF	TGCGCCAGCAGCCAACGCCGACTAGCGGGAGGCCCTCTTTTTGACGATGAGCAGTTCTTC
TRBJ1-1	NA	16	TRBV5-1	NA	CASSLAPGHRNTEAFF	TGCGCCAGCAGCCTCGCACCGGGACACCGGAACACTGAAGCTTTCTTT
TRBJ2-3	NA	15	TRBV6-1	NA	CASSESKGGTDTQYF	TGTGCCAGCAGTGAATCTAAGGGGGGCACAGATACGCAGTATTTT
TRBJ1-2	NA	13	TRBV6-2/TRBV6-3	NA	CASSYWGDYGYTF	TGTGCCAGCAGTTACTGGGGCGACTATGGCTACACCTTC
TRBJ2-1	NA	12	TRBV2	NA	CASMGPDTEQFF	TGTGCCAGCATGGGGCCCGATACTGAGCAGTTCTTC
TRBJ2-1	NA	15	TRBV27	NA	CASSLSASTYNEQFF	TGTGCCAGCAGTTTATCAGCATCTACCTACAATGAGCAGTTCTTC
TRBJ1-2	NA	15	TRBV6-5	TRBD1	CASSYKGQGAGGYTF	TGTGCCAGCAGTTACAAGGGACAGGGGGCCGGGGGCTACACCTTC
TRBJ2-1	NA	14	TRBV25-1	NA	CASSFSRSYNEQFF	TGTGCCAGCAGTTTTTCCCGCTCCTACAATGAGCAGTTCTTC
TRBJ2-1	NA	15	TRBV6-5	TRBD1	CASTQRQGQYNEQFF	TGTGCCAGCACTCAGCGACAGGGGCAATACAATGAGCAGTTCTTC
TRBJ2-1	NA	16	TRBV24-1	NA	CATSDLGGRGHNEQFF	TGTGCCACCAGTGATTTGGGGGGGAGAGGCCACAATGAGCAGTTCTTC
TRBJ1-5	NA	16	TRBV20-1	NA	CSASPMVGESNQPQHF	TGCAGTGCTAGTCCCATGGTCGGGGAAAGCAATCAGCCCCAGCATTTT
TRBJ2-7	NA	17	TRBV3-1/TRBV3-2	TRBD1	CASSRHLQTGESWEQYF	TGTGCCAGCAGCCGCCACCTTCAGACAGGGGAGTCCTGGGAGCAGTACTTC
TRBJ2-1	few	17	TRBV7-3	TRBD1	CASSLIGDRVFRNEQFF	TGTGCCAGCAGCTTAATAGGGGACAGGGTTTTTCGGAATGAGCAGTTCTTC
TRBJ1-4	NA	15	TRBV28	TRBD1	CASRRQGAGSEKLFF	TGTGCCAGCAGACGACAGGGTGCGGGCAGTGAAAAACTGTTTTTT
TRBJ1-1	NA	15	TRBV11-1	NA	CASSSLDRGGTEAFF	TGTGCCAGCAGCTCACTGGACAGAGGTGGCACTGAAGCTTTCTTT
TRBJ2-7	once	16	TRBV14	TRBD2	CASSHEWGRGSYEQYF	TGTGCCAGCAGCCATGAGTGGGGGAGGGGCTCCTACGAGCAGTACTTC
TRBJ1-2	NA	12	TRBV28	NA	CASSLSGIGYTF	TGTGCCAGCAGTTTATCAGGGATCGGCTACACCTTC
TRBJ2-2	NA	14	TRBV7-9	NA	CASSLGSGSGELFF	TGTGCCAGCAGCTTAGGCTCGGGGTCAGGGGAGCTGTTTTTT
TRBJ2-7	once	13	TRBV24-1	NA	CATSDSQTYEQYF	TGTGCCACCAGTGATTCCCAGACCTACGAGCAGTACTTC
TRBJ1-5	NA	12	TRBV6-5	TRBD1	CASGTGYQPQHF	TGTGCCAGCGGGACAGGCTATCAGCCCCAGCATTTT
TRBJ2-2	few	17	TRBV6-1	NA	CASSEGLRGVSTGELFF	TGTGCCAGCAGTGAAGGACTCAGGGGAGTAAGCACCGGGGAGCTGTTTTTT
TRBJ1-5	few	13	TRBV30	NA	CAWSPGTDQPQHF	TGTGCCTGGAGTCCAGGGACTGATCAGCCCCAGCATTTT
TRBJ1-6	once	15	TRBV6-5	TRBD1	CASSWDSELASPLHF	TGTGCCAGCAGTTGGGACAGCGAACTGGCTTCACCCCTCCACTTT
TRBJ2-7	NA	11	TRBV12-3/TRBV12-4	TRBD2	CASSLGGTQYF	TGTGCCAGCAGTTTGGGGGGGACGCAGTACTTC
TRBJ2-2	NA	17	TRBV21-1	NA	CASSKASGQGRAGELFF	TGTGCCAGCAGCAAAGCTTCGGGACAGGGTAGGGCCGGGGAGCTGTTTTTT
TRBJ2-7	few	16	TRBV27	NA	CASSLSTQNAAYEQYF	TGTGCCAGCAGTTTGTCCACACAGAACGCAGCCTACGAGCAGTACTTC
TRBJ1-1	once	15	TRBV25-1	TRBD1	CASSNRQGGNTEAFF	TGTGCCAGCAGTAACCGACAGGGGGGGAACACTGAAGCTTTCTTT